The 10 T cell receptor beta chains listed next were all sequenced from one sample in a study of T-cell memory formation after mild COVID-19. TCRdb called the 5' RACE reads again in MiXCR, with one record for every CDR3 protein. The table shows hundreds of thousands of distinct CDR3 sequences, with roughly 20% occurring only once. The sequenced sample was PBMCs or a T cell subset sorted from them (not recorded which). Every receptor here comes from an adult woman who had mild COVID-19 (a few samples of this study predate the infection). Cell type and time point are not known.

In DNA form, the CDR3 reads TGCAGCGTTTCGGACAGCTACACCGGGGAGCTGTTTTTT. Protein: CSVSDSYTGELFF. The chain joins TRBV29-1 to TRBJ2-2, with D perhaps TRBD1 (6 bases). The CDR3 runs 13 residues. Germline-derived CDR1 and CDR2 are SQVTM and ANQGSEA. The germline V and J ends were trimmed by 5 bases and 3 bases, with 10 bases remaining between them.

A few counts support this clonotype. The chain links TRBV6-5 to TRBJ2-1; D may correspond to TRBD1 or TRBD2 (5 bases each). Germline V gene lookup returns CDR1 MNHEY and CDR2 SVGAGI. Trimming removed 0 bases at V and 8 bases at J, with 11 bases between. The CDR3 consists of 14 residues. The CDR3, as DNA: TGTGCCAGCAGTTACTCGAGCCAGGGAGATGAGCAGTTCTTC. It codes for CASSYSSQGDEQFF.

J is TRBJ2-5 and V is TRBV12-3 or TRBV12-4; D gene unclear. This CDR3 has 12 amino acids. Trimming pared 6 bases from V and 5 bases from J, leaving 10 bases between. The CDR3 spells CASSRVDETQYF. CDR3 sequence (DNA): TGTGCCAGCAGCCGGGTGGATGAGACCCAGTACTTC.

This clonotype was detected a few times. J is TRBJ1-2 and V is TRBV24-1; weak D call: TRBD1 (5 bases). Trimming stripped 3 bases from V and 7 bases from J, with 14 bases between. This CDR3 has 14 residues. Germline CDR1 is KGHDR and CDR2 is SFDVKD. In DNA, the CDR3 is TGTGCCACCAGTGATGCGGGACCATCAGGTGGCTACACCTTC. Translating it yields CATSDAGPSGGYTF.

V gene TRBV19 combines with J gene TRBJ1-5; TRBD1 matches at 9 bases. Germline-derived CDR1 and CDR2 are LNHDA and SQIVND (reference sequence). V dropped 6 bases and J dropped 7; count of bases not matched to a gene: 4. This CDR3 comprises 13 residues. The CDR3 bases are TGTGCCAGTAGCCCGACAGGGGGACAGCCCCAGCATTTT. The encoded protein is CASSPTGGQPQHF.

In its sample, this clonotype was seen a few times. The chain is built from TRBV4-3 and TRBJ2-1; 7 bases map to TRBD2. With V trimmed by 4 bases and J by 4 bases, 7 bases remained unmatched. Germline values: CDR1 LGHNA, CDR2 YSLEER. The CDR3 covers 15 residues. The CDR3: CASSRGEGRYNEQFF. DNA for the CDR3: TGCGCCAGCAGCCGCGGGGAGGGCCGGTACAATGAGCAGTTCTTC.

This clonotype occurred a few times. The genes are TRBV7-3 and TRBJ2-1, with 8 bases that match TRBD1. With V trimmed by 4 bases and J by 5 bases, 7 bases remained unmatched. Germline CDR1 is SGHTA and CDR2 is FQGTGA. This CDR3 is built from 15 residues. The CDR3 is CASSSGGLWDNEQFF. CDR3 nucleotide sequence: TGTGCCAGCAGCTCAGGGGGCTTATGGGACAATGAGCAGTTCTTC.

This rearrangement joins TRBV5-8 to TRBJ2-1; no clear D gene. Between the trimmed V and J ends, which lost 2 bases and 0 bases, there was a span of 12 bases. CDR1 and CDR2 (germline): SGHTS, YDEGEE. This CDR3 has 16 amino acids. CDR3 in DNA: TGTGCCAGCAGCTTTTTCTGGACGGACTCCTACAATGAGCAGTTCTTC. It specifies CASSFFWTDSYNEQFF.

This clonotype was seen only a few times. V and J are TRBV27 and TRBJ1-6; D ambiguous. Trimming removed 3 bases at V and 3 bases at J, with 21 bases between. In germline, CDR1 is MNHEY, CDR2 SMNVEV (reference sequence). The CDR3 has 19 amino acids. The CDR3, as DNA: TGTGCCAGCAGTTTGGTAATCTCGTCGACGGAGGGCTATAATTCACCCCTCCACTTT. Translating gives CASSLVISSTEGYNSPLHF.

As DNA, the CDR3 is TGTGCCACCAGGACGGACAGGAACACTGAAGCTTTCTTT. This gives the protein CATRTDRNTEAFF. V is TRBV24-1 and J is TRBJ1-1; maybe TRBD1 (6 bases). The CDR3 consists of 13 residues. Trimming cost V 7 bases and J 1 base, with 9 bases left between them. The germline V gene encodes CDR1 KGHDR and CDR2 SFDVKD.